Below are 26 T cell receptor beta chains sequenced from a single sample in a study of T cell responses to AZD1222 COVID-19 vaccine. TCRdb's copy holds only in-frame clones and misses some; the assay was immunoSEQ multiplex PCR. This table has over 85,000 clones, approximately 90% appearing once. The sample was peripheral blood, taken on day 0 of AZD1222 vaccination. These receptors were taken from an adult in good health.

The V call is TRBV10-3, the J call TRBJ2-7; 8 bases are shared with TRBD2. CDR3 length: 17 amino acids. Germline trimming cut 10 bases from V and 1 base from J; bases unmatched to any gene: 18. CDR1 and CDR2 (germline): ENHRY, SYGVKD. The CDR3 bases are TGTGCCACCACTAAAACCAGGGCGGGGGGCCAATCCTACGAGCAGTACTTC. The encoded protein is CATTKTRAGGQSYEQYF.

The chain combines TRBV3-1 (or the pseudogene TRBV3-2) with TRBJ1-4; 9 bases match TRBD1. Germline CDR1 is LGHDT and CDR2 is YNNKEL (reference sequence). Losses at the gene ends were 4 bases for V and 8 bases for J; bases not matched to a gene: 5. The CDR3 runs to 14 residues. Here the CDR3 DNA reads TGTGCCAGCAGCCCCCGGACAGGGGACGAAAAACTGTTTTTT. It codes for CASSPRTGDEKLFF.

CDR3 sequence: CASSLLQGGETQYF. Here the CDR3 DNA reads TGTGCCAGTAGTCTTCTCCAGGGTGGAGAGACCCAGTACTTC. The V call is TRBV19, the J call TRBJ2-5; possibly TRBD1 for D (5 bases). Trimming cost V 5 bases and J 4 bases, with 14 bases left between them. Germline loops: CDR1 LNHDA, CDR2 SQIVND (reference sequence). The CDR3 extends over 14 amino acids.

The chain is built from TRBV5-5 and TRBJ2-2; 11 bases agree with TRBD1. Germline CDR1 reads SGHKS; CDR2 reads YYEKEE (reference sequence). With 0 bases clipped from V and 4 bases from J, the junction kept 8 bases outside the gene matches. The CDR3 has 18 residues. The CDR3 loop is CASSLGRTGGLATGELFF. CDR3 DNA sequence: TGTGCCAGCAGCTTGGGAAGGACAGGGGGCTTGGCCACCGGGGAGCTGTTTTTT.

The genes are TRBV6-5 and TRBJ2-7, with D unresolved. From germline, CDR1 is MNHEY and CDR2 SVGAGI. V lost 6 bases and J lost 5, with 14 bases in between. The CDR3 length is 13 residues. The CDR3 DNA is TGTGCCAGCAGCGTGCACCAGGATAACGAGCAGTACTTC. It translates to CASSVHQDNEQYF.

The J gene is TRBJ2-1, the V gene TRBV10-3; D not certain. Germline CDR1 is ENHRY and CDR2 is SYGVKD. V was clipped by 5 bases and J by 7 bases, with 12 bases between them. This CDR3 spans 13 amino acids. The CDR3 nucleotides read TGTGCCATCAGTCCCGGCCAAGGGAATGAGCAGTTCTTC. This gives the protein CAISPGQGNEQFF.

The chain has TRBV7-2 and TRBJ2-3; no clear D gene. This CDR3 region has 14 residues. Trimming stripped 4 bases from V and 4 bases from J, with 12 bases between. Germline-derived CDR1 and CDR2 are SGHTA and FQGNSA. The CDR3 DNA follows: TGTGCCAGCAGCTCCCTTGGGTGGGCAGATACGCAGTATTTT. Translation gives CASSSLGWADTQYF.

The chain joins TRBV5-8 to TRBJ1-5; D remains ambiguous. Trimming took 0 bases from V and 2 from J, leaving 9 bases between them. Germline values: CDR1 SGHTS, CDR2 YDEGEE. This CDR3 region has 15 residues. The CDR3 region is CASSLESRGNQPQHF. The CDR3 DNA sequence: TGTGCCAGCAGCTTGGAATCGAGGGGCAATCAGCCCCAGCATTTT.

This chain links TRBV7-9 with TRBJ2-4, with 12 positions matching TRBD2. The germline V gene encodes CDR1 SEHNR and CDR2 FQNEAQ (reference sequence). The CDR3 is 16 amino acids. V shed 5 bases, J shed 1 base, and the junction held 3 bases outside the gene matches. The DNA of the CDR3 is TGTGCCAGCAGCCGTGGGACTAGCGGGGCCAAAAACATTCAGTACTTC. This sequence encodes CASSRGTSGAKNIQYF.

CDR3 protein: CASSFGRYSPLHF. The CDR3 DNA reads TGTGCCAGCAGCTTCGGCAGATATTCACCCCTCCACTTT. The V gene is TRBV7-9, the J gene TRBJ1-6; D not resolved. Deletions cut 3 bases from V and 8 bases from J, with 8 bases between. This CDR3 contains 13 residues. Germline V gene sequence: CDR1 SEHNR, CDR2 FQNEAQ (reference sequence). The whole variable domain, remainder taken from reference TRBV7-9 and TRBJ1-6, is DTGVSQNPRHKITKRGQNVTFRCDPISEHNRLYWYRQTLGQGPEFLTYFQNEAQLEKSRLLSDRFSAERPKGSFSTLEIQRTEQGDSAMYLCASSFGRYSPLHFGNGTRLTVT.

The chain couples TRBV28 to TRBJ1-1, with TRBD1 as a possible D gene (5 bases). CDR3 length: 12 residues. Trimming pared 11 bases from V and 4 bases from J, leaving 14 bases between. From germline, CDR1 is MDHEN and CDR2 SYDVKM. For the CDR3, the DNA is TGTGCCGCCACACAGGAGCCCACTGAAGCTTTCTTT. It yields the protein CAATQEPTEAFF.

The chain combines TRBV6-4 with TRBJ2-4, with a possible D match to TRBD2 (6 bases). V lost 2 bases to trimming and J lost 10 bases, with 12 bases between them. CDR1 is MRHNA and CDR2 is SNTAGT in the germline V gene. CDR3 size: 13 residues. CDR3 coding DNA: TGTGCCAGCAGTGACGGGAGGCGAGGGATTCAGTACTTC. The encoded protein is CASSDGRRGIQYF.

The J gene is TRBJ2-3, the V gene TRBV27, with D possibly matching TRBD2 (5 bases). The V end was cut by 6 bases, the J end by 7 bases, with 26 bases between. The germline V gene encodes CDR1 MNHEY and CDR2 SMNVEV (reference sequence). The length of the CDR3 is 17 residues. This CDR3 reads CASSSVRSSITLYTQYF. In nucleotides, the CDR3 is TGTGCCAGCAGCTCAGTACGATCTAGCATTACTCTCTATACGCAGTATTTT.

The chain employs TRBV5-1 and TRBJ2-7; TRBD2 matches at 11 bases. The CDR3 consists of 14 residues. The J segment lost 5 bases and the V segment lost 1 base, leaving 2 bases of the junction unmatched. CDR1 is SGHRS and CDR2 is YFSETQ in the germline V gene. CDR3 nucleotide sequence: TGCGCCAGCAGCTTGCCGGGACTAGCGGACGAGCAGTACTTC. It yields the protein CASSLPGLADEQYF. The variable domain in full, completed from reference TRBV5-1 and TRBJ2-7, reads KAGVTQTPRYLIKTRGQQVTLSCSPISGHRSVSWYQQTPGQGLQFLFEYFSETQRNKGNFPGRFSGRQFSNSRSEMNVSTLELGDSALYLCASSLPGLADEQYFGPGTRLTVT.

This chain connects TRBV9 to TRBJ1-2; D unresolved. The CDR3 loop spans 16 amino acids. With 4 bases removed from V and 3 bases from J, the gap between germline ends came to 19 bases. Germline CDR1 is SGDLS and CDR2 is YYNGEE. CDR3 nucleotides: TGTGCCAGCAGCCATACCAGGACGGCAGGCGACTATGGCTACACCTTC. It codes for CASSHTRTAGDYGYTF.

This clone was detected only once. V and J are TRBV7-2 and TRBJ1-3; possible D gene TRBD1, 6 bases. The germline V gene has CDR1 SGHTA and CDR2 FQGNSA. Trimming left V 5 bases short and J 0 bases short, with 17 bases between. The CDR3 is 17 residues long. CDR3 bases: TGTGCCAGCAGCCCACATGGGGGACAAACCTCTGGAAACACCATATATTTT. Translated: CASSPHGGQTSGNTIYF.

On this clone itself: The same CDR3 is also encoded by other DNA sequences in this sample. The V gene is TRBV9, the J gene TRBJ2-1; 7 nucleotides agree with TRBD1. Germline CDR1 and CDR2: SGDLS and YYNGEE. V trimming: 3 bases; J trimming: 0 bases; junction bases outside the gene matches: 3. CDR3 length equals 15 residues. CDR3 residues: CASSAQGNSYNEQFF. The CDR3 nucleotides are TGTGCCAGCAGCGCACAGGGGAACTCCTACAATGAGCAGTTCTTC.

The gene calls are TRBV19 and TRBJ1-4; D not certain. Germline CDR1 reads LNHDA; CDR2 reads SQIVND (reference sequence). Trimming left V 1 base short and J 3 bases short, with 12 bases between. The length of the CDR3 is 16 residues. Written as DNA, the CDR3 is TGTGCCAGTAGTATAGGAAGGAGCACCCCTAATGAAAAACTGTTTTTT. Translation: CASSIGRSTPNEKLFF. Full variable domain (rest looked up from reference TRBV19 and TRBJ1-4): DGGITQSPKYLFRKEGQNVTLSCEQNLNHDAMYWYRQDPGQGLRLIYYSQIVNDFQKGDIAEGYSVSREKKESFPLTVTSAQKNPTAFYLCASSIGRSTPNEKLFFGSGTQLSVL.

J is TRBJ1-1 and V is TRBV18; TRBD1 matches at 10 bases. CDR1 KGHSH and CDR2 LQKENI come from the germline V gene. The CDR3 is made up of 14 amino acids. V was pared by 5 bases and J by 4 bases, with 4 bases of the junction left unmatched. The CDR3: CASSADRGFTEAFF. The DNA for the CDR3 is TGTGCCAGCTCAGCGGACAGGGGGTTCACTGAAGCTTTCTTT. The full variable domain, completed using reference TRBV18 and TRBJ1-1, is NAGVMQNPRHLVRRRGQEARLRCSPMKGHSHVYWYRQLPEEGLKFMVYLQKENIIDESGMPKERFSAEFPKEGPSILRIQQVVRGDSAAYFCASSADRGFTEAFFGQGTRLTVV.

The rearrangement joins TRBV7-2 to TRBJ1-3; 7 nucleotides match TRBD1. The CDR3 is made up of 12 amino acids. The V gene end was trimmed by 3 bases and the J gene end by 11 bases; junction bases not matched to a gene: 4. Germline CDR1 is SGHTA and CDR2 is FQGNSA. This CDR3 reads CASSFRDSAIYF. The CDR3 DNA is TGTGCCAGCAGCTTCCGGGACAGTGCCATATATTTT.

CDR3 amino acids: CASTWTGPNSPLHF. The CDR3 DNA reads TGTGCCAGCACTTGGACAGGCCCTAATTCACCCCTCCACTTT. This chain joins TRBV6-5 and TRBJ1-6; TRBD1 agrees at 7 bases. Looked up from germline, CDR1 is MNHEY and CDR2 is SVGAGI. This CDR3 region has 14 residues. V lost 7 bases to trimming and J lost 6 bases; unmatched junction nucleotides: 6.

This rearrangement joins TRBV7-2 to TRBJ2-7, with D unresolved. CDR1 is SGHTA, CDR2 FQGNSA, per germline. V was cut by 1 base and J by 2 bases, with 9 bases left in between. There are 14 residues in the CDR3. CDR3 protein: CASSLDPIPYEQYF. The CDR3 nucleotides are TGTGCCAGCAGCTTAGACCCGATTCCCTACGAGCAGTACTTC.

This clone was detected once. The chain carries TRBV3-1 (or the pseudogene TRBV3-2) and TRBJ1-5; D not resolved. The CDR3 contains 14 residues. Per germline, CDR1 LGHDT and CDR2 YNNKEL (reference sequence). V shed 2 bases and J shed 3 bases, with 8 bases lying between them. In DNA, the CDR3 is TGTGCCAGCAGCCAAACGGGTTCCAATCAGCCCCAGCATTTT. The encoded protein is CASSQTGSNQPQHF.

This clone was seen a few times. The chain is built from TRBV9 and TRBJ2-3, with 11 nucleotides matching TRBD2. This CDR3 contains 16 residues. Germline CDR1 SGDLS, CDR2 YYNGEE. V lost 2 bases to trimming and J lost 4 bases; unmatched junction nucleotides: 6. The CDR3 nucleotides read TGTGCCAGCAGCGTGTCTAGCGGGGGGAATCCAGATACGCAGTATTTT. This encodes CASSVSSGGNPDTQYF. Variable domain in full (rest from reference TRBV9 and TRBJ2-3): DSGVTQTPKHLITATGQRVTLRCSPRSGDLSVYWYQQSLDQGLQFLIQYYNGEERAKGNILERFSAQQFPDLHSELNLSSLELGDSALYFCASSVSSGGNPDTQYFGPGTRLTVL.

The chain employs TRBV7-9 and TRBJ1-6, with D maybe TRBD1 (5 bases). Germline V gene lookup returns CDR1 SEHNR and CDR2 FQNEAQ (reference sequence). CDR3 length: 14 residues. Trimming shortened V by 0 bases and J by 9 bases, and 9 bases separated the two germline ends. The CDR3 nucleotides read TGTGCCAGCAGCTTAGCAGGGGTCGCTTCACCCCTCCACTTT. Its translation: CASSLAGVASPLHF.

The V and J genes are TRBV2 and TRBJ2-1, with a weak D call TRBD2 (5 bases). Germline lookup yields CDR1 SNHLY and CDR2 FYNNEI. This CDR3 is 12 amino acids long. Trimming removed 7 bases at V and 8 bases at J, with 12 bases between. The CDR3 here is CASKSGIDEQFF. The CDR3, as DNA: TGTGCCAGCAAATCGGGAATAGATGAGCAGTTCTTC. The complete variable domain, with remaining parts taken from reference TRBV2 and TRBJ2-1, reads EPEVTQTPSHQVTQMGQEVILRCVPISNHLYFYWYRQILGQKVEFLVSFYNNEISEKSEIFDDQFSVERPDGSNFTLKIRSTKLEDSAMYFCASKSGIDEQFFGPGTRLTVL.